The TCR beta chain described here comes from a study of beta chain features in type 1 diabetes. On the study more broadly: Age and gender were similar between patients and healthy donors, as were cell yields.

CDR1 is SGDLS, CDR2 YYNGEE, per germline. The CDR3 has 13 amino acids. With V trimmed by 0 bases and J by 7 bases, 3 bases remained unmatched. The study, taken as a whole, reports: TCRB CDR3s were moderately but significantly shorter in Type 1 diabetes patients in all four CD4+ subsets. A closer apparent resemblance between naive, central memory and Treg TCRB repertoires was seen in patients than in healthy donors.

One heparinised draw, averaging about 110 mL, was taken per donor. Each sorted population was over 95% pure. This clone showed up just a few times. Antigen: not known. Investigators reverse transcribed all isolated RNA, so they sequenced expressed TCRB transcripts. Sequencing was performed with immunoSEQ multiplex PCR; in TCRdb, only in-frame clones are kept and a portion is missing. The repertoire holds roughly 220,000 clones, 15% to 20% seen once, with more than 0.075% in the top ten. This sequence was found in a man aged 25 to 40 with type 1 diabetes. Sequenced sample: naive CD4+ T cells from blood. The chain recombines TRBV9 with TRBJ2-7; 8 nucleotides line up with TRBD1. The CDR3 spells CASSVEQGVEQYF. In nucleotides, the CDR3 is TGTGCCAGCAGCGTAGAACAGGGGGTAGAGCAGTACTTC.